These 20 T cell receptor beta chains were sequenced from one sample in a study of blood T cell repertoires in COVID-19. Measured with immunoSEQ multiplex PCR; TCRdb has only the in-frame clones, and not every one. The table includes about 250,000 clones, about 87% detected once. Sequenced: peripheral blood. The receptors stem from a woman under 40 with COVID-19, enrolled during active disease.

This sequence joins TRBV14 and TRBJ1-2; TRBD1 is a possible D gene (5 bases). Trimming stripped 4 bases from V and 4 bases from J, with 22 bases between. CDR3 length equals 17 residues. CDR1 is SGHDN and CDR2 is FVKESK in the germline V gene. In nucleotides, the CDR3 is TGTGCCAGCAGCCCACGTCCAGGGTATGAAAATACCTATGGCTACACCTTC. Residues: CASSPRPGYENTYGYTF.

This clone has only a few counts. In nucleotides, the CDR3 is TGTGCCAGCAGTCGGGGTGGGGATTCCTACGAGCAGTACTTC. Translated, it gives CASSRGGDSYEQYF. V and J are TRBV6-2 or TRBV6-3 and TRBJ2-7; a weak D match, TRBD2 (5 bases). Germline values: CDR1 MNHEY, CDR2 SVGEGT. CDR3 length: 14 residues. V was cut by 5 bases and J by 1 base, with 12 bases left in between.

This clone was counted once. The V gene is TRBV11-3, the J gene TRBJ2-2, with TRBD2 identical over 12 bases. The CDR3 sequence is 19 residues long. From germline, CDR1 is SGHNT and CDR2 YENEEA. J was trimmed by 3 bases and V by 1 base; bases with no gene match: 9. CDR3 amino acids: CASSLVALAGGPDTGELFF. CDR3 nucleotide sequence: TGTGCCAGCAGCTTAGTTGCCCTAGCGGGAGGGCCGGACACCGGGGAGCTGTTTTTT.

The chain is built from TRBV4-3 and TRBJ1-2; TRBD1 matches at 7 bases. CDR1 is LGHNA, CDR2 YSLEER, per germline. The CDR3 covers 14 residues. Germline trimming cut 4 bases from V and 6 bases from J; bases unmatched to any gene: 8. The CDR3 DNA is TGCGCCAGCAGCCCTACTACAGGGGCGGATGGCTACACCTTC. Its protein product is CASSPTTGADGYTF.

This chain connects TRBV4-3 to TRBJ2-2; possible D gene TRBD1, 6 bases. Germline V gene data show CDR1 as LGHNA and CDR2 as YSLEER. The CDR3 runs to 16 residues. Trimming removed 1 base at V and 2 bases at J, with 11 bases between. In DNA form, the CDR3 reads TGCGCCAGCAGCCAAGGTTCCGGGACAAACACCGGGGAGCTGTTTTTT. Protein sequence: CASSQGSGTNTGELFF.

J is TRBJ1-1 and V is TRBV4-3, with unresolved D. Germline CDR1 LGHNA, CDR2 YSLEER. V lost 1 base, J lost 8 bases, and 20 bases lay in between. The CDR3 is made up of 16 amino acids. The DNA of the CDR3 is TGCGCCAGCAGCCAAGGAGGGAGGTCGCGGAGAGAGGAAGCTTTCTTT. As protein: CASSQGGRSRREEAFF.

The chain carries TRBV5-1 and TRBJ2-5; a possible D gene is TRBD1 (5 bases). The CDR3 is made up of 16 amino acids. Germline V gene data show CDR1 as SGHRS and CDR2 as YFSETQ. The V end lost 4 bases, the J end lost 2 bases, and 18 bases lay between the germline ends. The CDR3 nucleotides read TGCGCCAGCAGCCCACGCAGGGCGGCCGATCAAGAGACCCAGTACTTC. Residues: CASSPRRAADQETQYF.

This clone has just a few counts. The rearrangement joins TRBV10-1 to TRBJ2-3, with 9 positions matching TRBD2. Germline V CDR1 and CDR2: WNHNN, SYGVQD (reference sequence). Losses at the gene ends were 3 bases for V and 4 bases for J; bases not matched to a gene: 8. CDR3 length: 16 residues. CDR3 loop: CASSDDLAGNSDTQYF. CDR3 DNA sequence: TGCGCCAGCAGTGACGACCTAGCGGGAAATTCAGATACGCAGTATTTT.

This clone was detected only once. This chain links TRBV6-5 with TRBJ2-5; tentatively, D is TRBD1 (6 bases). CDR1 is MNHEY, CDR2 SVGAGI, per germline. Trimming left V 6 bases short and J 0 bases short, with 8 bases between. The CDR3 extends over 13 amino acids. CDR3 sequence: CASSRQDQETQYF. The CDR3 DNA reads TGTGCCAGCAGCCGACAGGACCAAGAGACCCAGTACTTC.

The chain links TRBV10-2 to TRBJ2-7; TRBD2 might be the D (5 bases). Germline CDR1 reads WSHSY; CDR2 reads SAAADI. The V and J ends lost 0 bases and 6 bases respectively, with 9 bases between them. The CDR3 has 13 amino acids. DNA of the CDR3: TGCGCCAGCAGTGAGTCGATTAGCGTCGAGCAGTACGTC. Its protein is CASSESISVEQYV.

V usage is TRBV15 and J usage is TRBJ1-5, with unresolved D. CDR3 length equals 14 residues. Germline V gene lookup returns CDR1 LNHNV and CDR2 YYDKDF (reference sequence). V was cut by 0 bases and J by 6 bases, with 9 bases left in between. In nucleotides, the CDR3 is TGTGCCACCAGCAGAGATACTTCCGCTCAGCCCCAGCATTTT. Translated: CATSRDTSAQPQHF.

V gene TRBV29-1 combines with J gene TRBJ2-4; no clear D gene. V lost 4 bases, J lost 0 bases, and 7 bases lay in between. The germline V gene encodes CDR1 SQVTM and CDR2 ANQGSEA. This CDR3 contains 13 residues. CDR3 amino acids: CSVGPLAKNIQYF. In nucleotides, the CDR3 is TGCAGCGTTGGCCCACTAGCCAAAAACATTCAGTACTTC.

The chain combines TRBV3-1 (or the pseudogene TRBV3-2) with TRBJ1-4; D possibly corresponds to TRBD1 (6 bases). Per germline, CDR1 LGHDT and CDR2 YNNKEL (reference sequence). The V and J ends lost 0 bases and 2 bases respectively, with 34 bases between them. The CDR3 loop spans 24 amino acids. The CDR3 DNA follows: TGTGCCAGCAGCCAAGATCCACCTAGCGGAAGGACAGAGCAAATGTGCGCTACTAATGAAAAACTGTTTTTT. Its translation: CASSQDPPSGRTEQMCATNEKLFF.

The chain links TRBV27 to TRBJ2-7; D is perhaps TRBD1 (6 bases). CDR1 MNHEY and CDR2 SMNVEV come from the germline V gene (reference sequence). The CDR3 covers 14 residues. V lost 6 bases and J lost 0, with 12 bases in between. The CDR3 bases are TGTGCCAGCAGCCCCACAGGGCTCTCCTACGAGCAGTACGTC. Amino acids: CASSPTGLSYEQYV.

This chain connects TRBV9 to TRBJ2-1; 9 bases line up with TRBD2. The germline gives CDR1 SGDLS, CDR2 YYNGEE. The CDR3 extends over 16 amino acids. V was pared by 3 bases and J by 5 bases, with 9 bases of the junction left unmatched. The CDR3 protein is CASSGLLAGADNEQFF. In DNA, the CDR3 is TGTGCCAGCAGCGGACTACTAGCGGGCGCCGACAATGAGCAGTTCTTC.

The genes are TRBV9 and TRBJ1-2; possibly TRBD1 for D (5 bases). Germline-derived CDR1 and CDR2 are SGDLS and YYNGEE. CDR3 length equals 11 residues. The V end was cut by 7 bases, the J end by 6 bases, with 10 bases between. The CDR3 protein is CASLEGNGYTF. CDR3 DNA sequence: TGTGCCAGCCTGGAGGGGAATGGCTACACCTTC.

The chain uses TRBV28 and TRBJ2-2; 8 bases map to TRBD1. Germline V gene data show CDR1 as MDHEN and CDR2 as SYDVKM. The CDR3 has 16 amino acids. Trimming took 4 bases from V and 7 from J; bases not matched to a gene: 11. CDR3 region: CASSSREDRGHGELFF. DNA for the CDR3: TGTGCCAGCAGTTCCCGAGAAGACAGGGGCCACGGGGAGCTGTTTTTT.

This clone was detected only a few times. The chain links TRBV6-2 or TRBV6-3 to TRBJ2-7, with TRBD2 as a possible D gene (6 bases). CDR3 length equals 15 residues. V was cut by 0 bases and J by 6 bases, with 15 bases left in between. Germline CDR1 MNHEY, CDR2 SVGEGT. The CDR3 loop is CASSYSTPGVTEQYV. CDR3 nucleotides: TGTGCCAGCAGTTACTCTACTCCGGGGGTCACCGAGCAGTACGTC.

The chain joins TRBV19 to TRBJ1-6; D is ambiguous. The V end was cut by 8 bases, the J end by 8 bases, with 19 bases between. Germline V gives CDR1 LNHDA, CDR2 SQIVND (reference sequence). The CDR3 runs 15 residues. CDR3 in DNA: TGTGCCAGTCGCACACCAACCCATTTCGATTCACCCCTCCACTTT. The encoded protein is CASRTPTHFDSPLHF.

The CDR3 nucleotides are TGCGCCAGCAGCTTACCCCGGGACAGCGACGCCTACGAGCAGTACTTC. Translated, it gives CASSLPRDSDAYEQYF. The chain employs TRBV5-1 and TRBJ2-7; 7 bases agree with TRBD1. The ends lost 2 bases at V and 2 bases at J; junction bases unmatched: 10. The V gene's germline CDR1 is SGHRS and CDR2 YFSETQ. CDR3 length: 16 amino acids.